Listed below are T cell receptor beta chains from one sample, sequenced in a study of human T cells and chemical hapten exposure. TCRdb re-derived calls from the 5' RACE reads in MiXCR, one entry per CDR3 protein. The sample lists about 140,000 distinct CDR3 sequences; 4.1% were seen once. Every receptor here comes from a female donor in good health. Each CDR3 is given with its conserved first and last residue. Each record gives: J gene, CDR3 length, clone size, V gene, D gene, CDR3 protein, CDR3 DNA. A D gene is named only where the DNA matches it firmly. Not all rows give a size; the values are once, few, many and, for expanded clones, a class.

j_gene: TRBJ2-7
len: 15
abundance: many
v_gene: TRBV5-5
d_gene: .
CDR3aa: CASSSHPGTAYEQYF
CDR3nt: TGTGCCAGCAGCTCACACCCCGGGACCGCCTACGAGCAGTACTTC

j_gene: TRBJ2-7
len: 15
abundance: many
v_gene: TRBV21-1
d_gene: .
CDR3aa: CASSNSGGLSYEQYF
CDR3nt: TGTGCCAGCAGCAACAGCGGCGGCCTCTCCTACGAGCAGTACTTC

j_gene: TRBJ2-7
len: 13
abundance: many
v_gene: TRBV28
d_gene: .
CDR3aa: CASKLTATYEQYF
CDR3nt: TGTGCCAGCAAGCTGACAGCCACCTACGAGCAGTACTTC

j_gene: TRBJ2-6
len: 13
abundance: many
v_gene: TRBV5-6
d_gene: .
CDR3aa: CASCEAGANVLTF
CDR3nt: TGTGCCAGCTGTGAGGCTGGGGCCAACGTCCTGACTTTC

j_gene: TRBJ1-6
len: 15
abundance: .
v_gene: TRBV5-1
d_gene: .
CDR3aa: CASSLEGVSNSPLHF
CDR3nt: TGCGCCAGCAGCTTGGAGGGGGTCAGTAATTCACCCCTCCACTTT

j_gene: TRBJ2-2
len: 17
abundance: .
v_gene: TRBV7-3
d_gene: .
CDR3aa: CASRTKEDSSQTGELFF
CDR3nt: TGTGCCAGCAGGACCAAAGAGGACAGCAGTCAAACCGGGGAGCTGTTTTTT

j_gene: TRBJ1-4
len: 15
abundance: many
v_gene: TRBV6-6
d_gene: .
CDR3aa: CASSYSRVSREKLFF
CDR3nt: TGTGCCAGCAGTTACTCGAGGGTTTCCAGGGAAAAACTGTTTTTT

j_gene: TRBJ1-1
len: 16
abundance: many
v_gene: TRBV18
d_gene: TRBD1
CDR3aa: CASSPPTNRGLPEAFF
CDR3nt: TGTGCCAGCTCACCACCAACTAACAGGGGATTGCCTGAAGCTTTCTTT

j_gene: TRBJ2-5
len: 16
abundance: many
v_gene: TRBV5-1
d_gene: TRBD1
CDR3aa: CASSLVARGRGETQYF
CDR3nt: TGCGCCAGCAGCTTGGTGGCCAGGGGGCGCGGAGAGACCCAGTACTTC

j_gene: TRBJ2-1
len: 13
abundance: .
v_gene: TRBV7-9
d_gene: .
CDR3aa: CASSLGSLVEQFF
CDR3nt: TGTGCCAGCAGCTTAGGATCCCTGGTTGAGCAGTTCTTC

j_gene: TRBJ2-3
len: 12
abundance: many
v_gene: TRBV2
d_gene: .
CDR3aa: CASGDSTDTQYF
CDR3nt: TGTGCCAGCGGGGACAGCACAGATACGCAGTATTTT

j_gene: TRBJ2-3
len: 20
abundance: many
v_gene: TRBV7-2
d_gene: .
CDR3aa: CASSSPYNRVLPSSTDTQYF
CDR3nt: TGTGCCAGCAGCTCCCCCTATAACAGGGTACTACCCTCTAGCACAGATACGCAGTATTTT

j_gene: TRBJ2-4
len: 13
abundance: many
v_gene: TRBV12-3/TRBV12-4
d_gene: .
CDR3aa: CASSPTGTYIQYF
CDR3nt: TGTGCCAGCAGTCCCACAGGGACGTACATTCAGTACTTC

j_gene: TRBJ2-3
len: 12
abundance: .
v_gene: TRBV6-2/TRBV6-3
d_gene: .
CDR3aa: CASSGFTDTQYF
CDR3nt: TGTGCCAGCAGCGGCTTCACAGATACGCAGTATTTT

j_gene: TRBJ2-7
len: 16
abundance: many
v_gene: TRBV20-1
d_gene: TRBD1
CDR3aa: CSARRTGDPSVYEQYF
CDR3nt: TGCAGTGCTAGACGCACAGGGGACCCAAGCGTCTACGAGCAGTACTTC

j_gene: TRBJ2-7
len: 14
abundance: many
v_gene: TRBV14
d_gene: .
CDR3aa: CASSQTGFPYEQYF
CDR3nt: TGTGCCAGCAGCCAAACAGGCTTTCCCTACGAGCAGTACTTC

j_gene: TRBJ2-6
len: 17
abundance: many
v_gene: TRBV3-1
d_gene: .
CDR3aa: CASSPPYRYPGANVLTF
CDR3nt: TGTGCCAGCAGCCCCCCTTACAGGTACCCTGGGGCCAACGTCCTGACTTTC

j_gene: TRBJ2-1
len: 15
abundance: many
v_gene: TRBV12-3/TRBV12-4
d_gene: TRBD1
CDR3aa: CASMVGDRGRNEQFF
CDR3nt: TGTGCCAGCATGGTGGGGGACAGGGGGAGAAATGAGCAGTTCTTC

j_gene: TRBJ1-2
len: 14
abundance: many
v_gene: TRBV27
d_gene: .
CDR3aa: CASSLRSPAYGYTF
CDR3nt: TGTGCCAGCAGTTTAAGGAGTCCGGCCTATGGCTACACCTTC

j_gene: TRBJ2-5
len: 19
abundance: few
v_gene: TRBV25-1
d_gene: TRBD1
CDR3aa: CASSEYKFRGRDGRETQYF
CDR3nt: TGTGCCAGCAGTGAATATAAGTTCAGGGGGCGCGACGGAAGGGAGACCCAGTACTTC

j_gene: TRBJ2-1
len: 15
abundance: many
v_gene: TRBV24-1
d_gene: .
CDR3aa: CAIDPGGGNYNEQFF
CDR3nt: TGTGCCATCGACCCTGGCGGGGGCAACTACAATGAGCAGTTCTTC

j_gene: TRBJ2-7
len: 16
abundance: .
v_gene: TRBV20-1
d_gene: TRBD2
CDR3aa: CSASYREGSPTYEQYF
CDR3nt: TGCAGTGCTAGTTATCGGGAGGGGTCCCCTACCTACGAGCAGTACTTC

j_gene: TRBJ1-2
len: 15
abundance: many
v_gene: TRBV14
d_gene: .
CDR3aa: CASSPSQGPLFGYTF
CDR3nt: TGTGCCAGCAGCCCAAGTCAGGGGCCCCTTTTCGGCTACACCTTC

j_gene: TRBJ1-4
len: 14
abundance: many
v_gene: TRBV5-6
d_gene: TRBD1
CDR3aa: CASSSGTGNEKLFF
CDR3nt: TGTGCCAGCAGCTCAGGGACAGGCAATGAAAAACTGTTTTTT

j_gene: TRBJ2-7
len: 14
abundance: many
v_gene: TRBV15
d_gene: .
CDR3aa: CATSLTYREGEQYF
CDR3nt: TGTGCCACCAGTTTGACTTACAGGGAAGGCGAGCAGTACTTC

j_gene: TRBJ1-5
len: 15
abundance: many
v_gene: TRBV18
d_gene: .
CDR3aa: CASSPPGQRDQPQHF
CDR3nt: TGTGCCAGCTCACCCCCAGGCCAGCGCGATCAGCCCCAGCATTTT

j_gene: TRBJ2-3
len: 15
abundance: many
v_gene: TRBV20-1
d_gene: .
CDR3aa: CSARISPGPPDTQYF
CDR3nt: TGCAGTGCTAGAATTTCCCCGGGCCCCCCAGATACGCAGTATTTT

j_gene: TRBJ1-5
len: 17
abundance: many
v_gene: TRBV20-1
d_gene: TRBD1
CDR3aa: CSARNRGYGEVGQPQHF
CDR3nt: TGCAGTGCTAGGAACAGGGGTTATGGGGAGGTTGGTCAGCCCCAGCATTTT

j_gene: TRBJ2-2
len: 14
abundance: many
v_gene: TRBV5-4
d_gene: .
CDR3aa: CASSLAPNTGELFF
CDR3nt: TGTGCCAGCAGCCTGGCACCAAACACCGGGGAGCTGTTTTTT

j_gene: TRBJ1-1
len: 14
abundance: .
v_gene: TRBV5-4
d_gene: .
CDR3aa: CASSLEAGYTEAFF
CDR3nt: TGTGCCAGCAGCTTGGAGGCAGGCTACACTGAAGCTTTCTTT

j_gene: TRBJ2-3
len: 16
abundance: many
v_gene: TRBV10-3
d_gene: .
CDR3aa: CAISEWAQGLTDTQYF
CDR3nt: TGTGCCATCAGTGAGTGGGCGCAGGGCCTCACAGATACGCAGTATTTT

j_gene: TRBJ1-1
len: 13
abundance: many
v_gene: TRBV5-6
d_gene: .
CDR3aa: CASSPGPNTEAFF
CDR3nt: TGTGCCAGCAGCCCGGGCCCGAACACTGAAGCTTTCTTT

j_gene: TRBJ2-1
len: 14
abundance: many
v_gene: TRBV5-1
d_gene: .
CDR3aa: CASSQGVTWNEQFF
CDR3nt: TGCGCCAGCAGCCAAGGGGTTACGTGGAATGAGCAGTTCTTC

j_gene: TRBJ1-2
len: 11
abundance: .
v_gene: TRBV13
d_gene: .
CDR3aa: CASSLQYGYTF
CDR3nt: TGTGCCAGCAGTCTACAATATGGCTACACCTTC

j_gene: TRBJ2-7
len: 14
abundance: few
v_gene: TRBV27
d_gene: .
CDR3aa: CASSRSSNSYEQYF
CDR3nt: TGTGCCAGCAGCAGGTCCTCCAACTCCTACGAGCAGTACTTC

j_gene: TRBJ2-7
len: 15
abundance: many
v_gene: TRBV7-2
d_gene: TRBD1
CDR3aa: CASSLAGQGFNEQYF
CDR3nt: TGTGCCAGCAGCTTAGCGGGACAGGGGTTCAACGAGCAGTACTTC

j_gene: TRBJ1-2
len: 14
abundance: many
v_gene: TRBV2
d_gene: TRBD1
CDR3aa: CASSEGTGWYGYTF
CDR3nt: TGTGCCAGCAGTGAAGGGACAGGGTGGTATGGCTACACCTTC

j_gene: TRBJ1-4
len: 15
abundance: many
v_gene: TRBV7-2
d_gene: TRBD1
CDR3aa: CASSLETGVNEKLFF
CDR3nt: TGTGCCAGCAGCTTAGAGACAGGGGTTAATGAAAAACTGTTTTTT

j_gene: TRBJ2-1
len: 16
abundance: .
v_gene: TRBV9
d_gene: TRBD1
CDR3aa: CASSVEGGRGRGEQFF
CDR3nt: TGTGCCAGCAGCGTAGAGGGGGGCAGGGGGCGCGGGGAGCAGTTCTTC

j_gene: TRBJ1-1
len: 17
abundance: .
v_gene: TRBV3-1
d_gene: TRBD1
CDR3aa: CASSQNPGDSLNTEAFF
CDR3nt: TGTGCCAGCAGCCAAAACCCGGGGGACAGCTTGAACACTGAAGCTTTCTTT

j_gene: TRBJ2-1
len: 21
abundance: few
v_gene: TRBV3-1
d_gene: TRBD2
CDR3aa: CASSQTITSGRIGESYNEQFF
CDR3nt: TGTGCCAGCAGCCAAACAATTACTAGCGGGCGCATCGGGGAATCCTACAATGAGCAGTTCTTC

j_gene: TRBJ1-1
len: 13
abundance: many
v_gene: TRBV4-2
d_gene: .
CDR3aa: CASSQAVNTEAFF
CDR3nt: TGTGCCAGCAGCCAAGCGGTGAACACTGAAGCTTTCTTT

j_gene: TRBJ1-5
len: 15
abundance: many
v_gene: TRBV6-5
d_gene: .
CDR3aa: CASSYSMGSNQPQHF
CDR3nt: TGTGCCAGCAGTTACTCGATGGGGAGCAATCAGCCCCAGCATTTT

j_gene: TRBJ2-7
len: 17
abundance: many
v_gene: TRBV7-9
d_gene: TRBD2
CDR3aa: CASTKRGLAGGRDEQYF
CDR3nt: TGTGCCAGCACTAAAAGGGGACTAGCGGGGGGCCGCGACGAGCAGTACTTC

j_gene: TRBJ1-2
len: 12
abundance: many
v_gene: TRBV5-4
d_gene: .
CDR3aa: CASSPDGYGYTF
CDR3nt: TGTGCCAGCAGCCCAGACGGCTATGGCTACACCTTC

j_gene: TRBJ1-4
len: 22
abundance: many
v_gene: TRBV4-3
d_gene: .
CDR3aa: CASSQVNDLAPEFGSTNEKLFF
CDR3nt: TGCGCCAGCAGCCAAGTCAACGATCTGGCCCCGGAGTTCGGGTCAACTAATGAAAAACTGTTTTTT

j_gene: TRBJ2-3
len: 17
abundance: few
v_gene: TRBV12-3/TRBV12-4
d_gene: TRBD2
CDR3aa: CASSGGTSGGAGDTQYF
CDR3nt: TGTGCCAGCAGTGGCGGGACTAGCGGGGGGGCCGGAGATACGCAGTATTTT

j_gene: TRBJ2-4
len: 12
abundance: .
v_gene: TRBV12-3/TRBV12-4
d_gene: .
CDR3aa: CASNGAGGIQYF
CDR3nt: TGTGCCAGCAATGGGGCCGGAGGCATTCAGTACTTC

j_gene: TRBJ1-1
len: 15
abundance: many
v_gene: TRBV7-2
d_gene: .
CDR3aa: CASSLQGRMNTEAFF
CDR3nt: TGTGCCAGCAGCCTCCAAGGGCGTATGAACACTGAAGCTTTCTTT

j_gene: TRBJ1-4
len: 14
abundance: many
v_gene: TRBV12-3/TRBV12-4
d_gene: .
CDR3aa: CASSLGLSNEKLFF
CDR3nt: TGTGCCAGCAGCCTGGGTCTCAGTAATGAAAAACTGTTTTTT

j_gene: TRBJ1-1
len: 14
abundance: many
v_gene: TRBV27
d_gene: TRBD1
CDR3aa: CASSLTGMGTEAFF
CDR3nt: TGTGCCAGCAGTCTGACAGGGATGGGCACTGAAGCTTTCTTT

j_gene: TRBJ2-5
len: 14
abundance: many
v_gene: TRBV5-1
d_gene: .
CDR3aa: CASSLGAGQETQYF
CDR3nt: TGTGCCAGCAGCTTAGGGGCGGGGCAAGAGACCCAGTACTTC

j_gene: TRBJ1-2
len: 13
abundance: .
v_gene: TRBV12-3/TRBV12-4
d_gene: .
CDR3aa: CASRRMANYGYTF
CDR3nt: TGTGCCAGCAGGAGGATGGCTAACTATGGCTACACCTTC